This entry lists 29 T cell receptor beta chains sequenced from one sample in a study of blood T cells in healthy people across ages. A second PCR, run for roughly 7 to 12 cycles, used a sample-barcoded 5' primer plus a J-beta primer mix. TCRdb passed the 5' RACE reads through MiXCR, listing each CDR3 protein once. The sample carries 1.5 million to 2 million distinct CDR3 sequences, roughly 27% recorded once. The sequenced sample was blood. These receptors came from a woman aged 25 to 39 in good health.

CDR3 sequence: CASSLDLGSQYF. The CDR3 region has the DNA TGTGCCAGCAGCTTGGACCTCGGGTCCCAGTACTTC. The V and J genes are TRBV7-2 and TRBJ2-7; D is unclear. Germline V gives CDR1 SGHTA, CDR2 FQGNSA. The CDR3 sequence is 12 residues long. The V gene lost 3 bases and the J gene lost 10 bases, with 13 bases spanning the gap.

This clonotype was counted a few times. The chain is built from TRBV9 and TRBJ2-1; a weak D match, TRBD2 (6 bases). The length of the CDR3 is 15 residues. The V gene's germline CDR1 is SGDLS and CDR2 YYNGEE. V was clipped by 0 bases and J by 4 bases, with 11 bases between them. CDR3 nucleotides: TGTGCCAGCAGCGTAGTGGGACTGGCTTACAATGAGCAGTTCTTC. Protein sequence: CASSVVGLAYNEQFF. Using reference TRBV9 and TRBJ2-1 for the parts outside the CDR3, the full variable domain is DSGVTQTPKHLITATGQRVTLRCSPRSGDLSVYWYQQSLDQGLQFLIQYYNGEERAKGNILERFSAQQFPDLHSELNLSSLELGDSALYFCASSVVGLAYNEQFFGPGTRLTVL.

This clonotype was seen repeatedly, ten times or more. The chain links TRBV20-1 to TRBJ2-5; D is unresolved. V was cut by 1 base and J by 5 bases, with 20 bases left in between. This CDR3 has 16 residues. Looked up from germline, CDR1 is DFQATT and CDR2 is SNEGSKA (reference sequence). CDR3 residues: CSARAPNPRARETQYF. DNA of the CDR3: TGCAGTGCTAGAGCCCCCAACCCCCGGGCTAGGGAGACCCAGTACTTC.

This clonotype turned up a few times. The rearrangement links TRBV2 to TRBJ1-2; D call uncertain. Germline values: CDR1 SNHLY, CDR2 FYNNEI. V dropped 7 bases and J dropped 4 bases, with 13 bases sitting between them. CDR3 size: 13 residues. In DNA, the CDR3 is TGTGCCAGCACCGCCGAAGGATCCTATGGCTACACCTTC. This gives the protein CASTAEGSYGYTF.

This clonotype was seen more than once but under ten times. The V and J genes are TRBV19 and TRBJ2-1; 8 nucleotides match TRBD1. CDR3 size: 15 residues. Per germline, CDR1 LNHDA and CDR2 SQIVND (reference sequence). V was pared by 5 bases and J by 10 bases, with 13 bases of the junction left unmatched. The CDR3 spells CASSFAGTGRLEQFF. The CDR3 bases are TGTGCCAGTAGTTTCGCCGGGACAGGACGTTTGGAGCAGTTCTTC.

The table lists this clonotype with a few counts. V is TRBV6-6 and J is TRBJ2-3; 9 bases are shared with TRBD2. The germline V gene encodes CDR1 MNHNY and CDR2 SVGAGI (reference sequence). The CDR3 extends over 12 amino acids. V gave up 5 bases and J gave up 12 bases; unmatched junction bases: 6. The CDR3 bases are TGTGCCAGCAGTCCCCTAGCGGGGATCCAGTATTTT. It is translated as CASSPLAGIQYF.

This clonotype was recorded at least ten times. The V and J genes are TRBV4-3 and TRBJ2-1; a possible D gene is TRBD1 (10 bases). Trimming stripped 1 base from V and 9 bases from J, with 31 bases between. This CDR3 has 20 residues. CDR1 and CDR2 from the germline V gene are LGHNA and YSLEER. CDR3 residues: CASSQVMGGQGISGRAEQFF. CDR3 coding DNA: TGCGCCAGCAGCCAAGTAATGGGGGGACAGGGGATTAGCGGGAGAGCTGAGCAGTTCTTC.

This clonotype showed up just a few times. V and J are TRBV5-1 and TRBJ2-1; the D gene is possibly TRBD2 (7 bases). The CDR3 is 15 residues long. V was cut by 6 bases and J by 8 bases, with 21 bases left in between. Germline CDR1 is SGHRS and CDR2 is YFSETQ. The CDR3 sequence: CASNGGQRPPYEQFF. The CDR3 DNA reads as TGCGCCAGCAACGGGGGGCAACGGCCCCCTTATGAGCAGTTCTTC.

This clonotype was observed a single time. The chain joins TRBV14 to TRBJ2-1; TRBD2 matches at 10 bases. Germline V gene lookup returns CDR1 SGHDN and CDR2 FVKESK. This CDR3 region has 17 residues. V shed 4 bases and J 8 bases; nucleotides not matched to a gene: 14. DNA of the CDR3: TGTGCCAGCAGCCCCCACCACCTAGCGGGAGTAGGCTATGAGCAGTTCTTC. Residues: CASSPHHLAGVGYEQFF.

CDR3 bases: TGTGCCAGCAGAAACGACAGGGGGAGCACCGGGGAGCTGTTTTTT. Translation: CASRNDRGSTGELFF. The chain links TRBV6-1 to TRBJ2-2, with TRBD1 matching 9 bases. This CDR3 spans 15 amino acids. The V and J ends lost 6 bases and 4 bases, in that order; junction bases with no gene match: 6. Per germline, CDR1 MNHNS and CDR2 SASEGT.

The chain's CDR3 is CASSFGAGGMDTQYF. The CDR3 DNA sequence: TGTGCCAGCAGTTTTGGAGCGGGGGGGATGGATACGCAGTATTTT. This chain links TRBV28 with TRBJ2-3, with 10 bases that match TRBD2. Germline lookup yields CDR1 MDHEN and CDR2 SYDVKM. The CDR3 length is 15 residues. V lost 3 bases, J lost 6 bases, and 6 bases stayed unmatched.

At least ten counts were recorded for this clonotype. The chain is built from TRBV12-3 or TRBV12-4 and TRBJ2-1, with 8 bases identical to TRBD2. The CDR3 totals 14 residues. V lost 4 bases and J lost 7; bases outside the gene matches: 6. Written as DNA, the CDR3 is TGTGCCAGCAGTTCGGGACTAGATATGAATGAGCAGTTCTTC. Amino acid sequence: CASSSGLDMNEQFF.

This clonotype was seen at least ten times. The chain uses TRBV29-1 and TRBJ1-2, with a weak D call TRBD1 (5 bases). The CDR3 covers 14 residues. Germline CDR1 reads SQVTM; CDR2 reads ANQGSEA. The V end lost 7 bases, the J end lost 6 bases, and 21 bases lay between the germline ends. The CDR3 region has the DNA TGCAGCGCTAGACGTTCAGGGACGGGCGATGGCTACACCTTC. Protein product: CSARRSGTGDGYTF.

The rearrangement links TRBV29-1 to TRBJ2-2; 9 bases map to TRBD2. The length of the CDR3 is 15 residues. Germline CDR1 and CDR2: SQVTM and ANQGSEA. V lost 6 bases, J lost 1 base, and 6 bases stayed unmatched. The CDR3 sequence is CSVRSGGLNTGELFF. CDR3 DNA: TGCAGCGTCCGTAGCGGGGGCCTGAACACCGGGGAGCTGTTTTTT.

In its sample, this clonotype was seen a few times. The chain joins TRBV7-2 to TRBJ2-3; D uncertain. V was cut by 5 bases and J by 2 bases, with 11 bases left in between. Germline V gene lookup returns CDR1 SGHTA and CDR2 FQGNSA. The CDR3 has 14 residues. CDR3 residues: CASSPDQLTDTQYF. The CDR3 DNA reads TGTGCCAGCAGCCCCGACCAGCTCACAGATACGCAGTATTTT.

DNA of the CDR3: TGTGCCAGCTCACCAGACTGGGACAACGAGCAGTACTTC. It yields the protein CASSPDWDNEQYF. The chain links TRBV18 to TRBJ2-7, with D possibly TRBD1 on 6 matching bases. Germline-derived CDR1 and CDR2 are KGHSH and LQKENI. The CDR3 spans 13 residues. V lost 2 bases and J 5 bases, leaving 10 bases between the germline ends.

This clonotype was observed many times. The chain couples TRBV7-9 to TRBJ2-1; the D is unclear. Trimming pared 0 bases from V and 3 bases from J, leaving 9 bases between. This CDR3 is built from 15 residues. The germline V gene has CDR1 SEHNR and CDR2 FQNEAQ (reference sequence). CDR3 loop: CASSLAPGIYNEQFF. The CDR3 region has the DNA TGTGCCAGCAGCTTAGCGCCAGGAATCTACAATGAGCAGTTCTTC.

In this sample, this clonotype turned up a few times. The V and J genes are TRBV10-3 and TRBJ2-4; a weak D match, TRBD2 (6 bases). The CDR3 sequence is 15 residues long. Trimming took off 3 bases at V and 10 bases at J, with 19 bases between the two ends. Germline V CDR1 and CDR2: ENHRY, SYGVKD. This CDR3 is CAISEALAGGGIQYF. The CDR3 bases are TGTGCCATCAGTGAAGCCCTAGCCGGCGGAGGGATTCAGTACTTC.

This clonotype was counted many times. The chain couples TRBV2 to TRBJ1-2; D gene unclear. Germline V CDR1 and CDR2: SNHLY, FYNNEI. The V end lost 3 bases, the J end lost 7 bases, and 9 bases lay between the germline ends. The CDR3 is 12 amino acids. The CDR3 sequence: CASSDRLGGYTF. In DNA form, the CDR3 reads TGTGCCAGCAGTGATAGGCTCGGTGGCTACACCTTC.

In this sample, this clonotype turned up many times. Here the CDR3 DNA reads TGCGCCAGCAGCTTGGCAGGCGGGGGGGCCTACGAGCAGTACTTC. Protein sequence: CASSLAGGGAYEQYF. The rearrangement joins TRBV5-1 to TRBJ2-7, with 9 nucleotides matching TRBD2. With V trimmed by 0 bases and J by 2 bases, 3 bases remained unmatched. Germline V gene lookup returns CDR1 SGHRS and CDR2 YFSETQ. The CDR3 is 15 residues long.

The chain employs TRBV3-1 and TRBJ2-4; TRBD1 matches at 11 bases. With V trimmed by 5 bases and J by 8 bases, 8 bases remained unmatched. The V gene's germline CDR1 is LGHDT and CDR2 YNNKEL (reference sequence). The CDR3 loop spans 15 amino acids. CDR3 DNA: TGTGCCAGCAGCGACCCCGGGACAGGGGGGGACATTCAGTACTTC. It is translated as CASSDPGTGGDIQYF.

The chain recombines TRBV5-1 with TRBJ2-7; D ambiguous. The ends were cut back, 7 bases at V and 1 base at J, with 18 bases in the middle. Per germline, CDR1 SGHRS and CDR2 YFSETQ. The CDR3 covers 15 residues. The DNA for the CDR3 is TGCGCCAGCTGCCCCCTGGCGGTTGGATCCTACGAGCAGTACTTC. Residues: CASCPLAVGSYEQYF.

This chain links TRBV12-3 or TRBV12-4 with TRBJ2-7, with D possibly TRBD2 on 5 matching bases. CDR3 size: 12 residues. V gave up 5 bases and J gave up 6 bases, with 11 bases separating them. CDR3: CASSRGPSEQYF. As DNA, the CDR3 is TGTGCCAGCAGTCGAGGGCCTAGCGAGCAGTACTTC.

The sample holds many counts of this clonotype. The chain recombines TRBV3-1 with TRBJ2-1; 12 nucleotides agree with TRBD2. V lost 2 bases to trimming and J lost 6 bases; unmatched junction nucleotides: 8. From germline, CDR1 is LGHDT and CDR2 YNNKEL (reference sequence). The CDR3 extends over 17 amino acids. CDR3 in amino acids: CASSQRAKLAGGNEQFF. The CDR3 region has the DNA TGTGCCAGCAGCCAAAGGGCCAAACTAGCGGGAGGCAATGAGCAGTTCTTC.

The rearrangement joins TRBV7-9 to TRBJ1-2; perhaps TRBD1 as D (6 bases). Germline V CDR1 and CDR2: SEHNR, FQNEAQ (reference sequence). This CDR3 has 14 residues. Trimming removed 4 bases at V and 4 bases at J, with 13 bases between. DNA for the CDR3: TGTGCCAGCAGCTCGAGACAGGCTCTCTATGGCTACACCTTC. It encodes CASSSRQALYGYTF.

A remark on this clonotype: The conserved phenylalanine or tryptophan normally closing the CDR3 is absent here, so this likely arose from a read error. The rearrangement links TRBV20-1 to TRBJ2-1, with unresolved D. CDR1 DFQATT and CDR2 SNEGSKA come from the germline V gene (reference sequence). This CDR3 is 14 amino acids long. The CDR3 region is CSASRSGSYNGQFL. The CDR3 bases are TGCAGTGCTTCTAGGTCTGGCTCCTACAATGGGCAGTTCTTA.

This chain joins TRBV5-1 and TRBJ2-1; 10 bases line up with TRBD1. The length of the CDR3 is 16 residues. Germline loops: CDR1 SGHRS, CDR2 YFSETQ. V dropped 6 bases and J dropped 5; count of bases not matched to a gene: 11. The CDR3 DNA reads TGCGCCAGCATGGACCTTACGGGACAGGGGAACAATGAGCAGTTCTTC. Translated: CASMDLTGQGNNEQFF.

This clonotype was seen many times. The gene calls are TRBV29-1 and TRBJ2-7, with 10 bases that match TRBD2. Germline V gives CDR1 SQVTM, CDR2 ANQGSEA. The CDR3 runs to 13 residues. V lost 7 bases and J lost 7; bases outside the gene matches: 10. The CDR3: CSAILAGAGEQYF. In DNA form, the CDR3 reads TGCAGCGCGATTCTAGCGGGAGCCGGGGAGCAGTACTTC.

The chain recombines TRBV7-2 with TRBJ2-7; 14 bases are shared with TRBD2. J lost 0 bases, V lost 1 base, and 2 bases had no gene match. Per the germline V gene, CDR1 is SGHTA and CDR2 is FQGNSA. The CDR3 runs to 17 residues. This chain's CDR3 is CASSLGGTSGSSYEQYF. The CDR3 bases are TGTGCCAGCAGCTTAGGGGGGACTAGCGGGAGCTCCTACGAGCAGTACTTC.